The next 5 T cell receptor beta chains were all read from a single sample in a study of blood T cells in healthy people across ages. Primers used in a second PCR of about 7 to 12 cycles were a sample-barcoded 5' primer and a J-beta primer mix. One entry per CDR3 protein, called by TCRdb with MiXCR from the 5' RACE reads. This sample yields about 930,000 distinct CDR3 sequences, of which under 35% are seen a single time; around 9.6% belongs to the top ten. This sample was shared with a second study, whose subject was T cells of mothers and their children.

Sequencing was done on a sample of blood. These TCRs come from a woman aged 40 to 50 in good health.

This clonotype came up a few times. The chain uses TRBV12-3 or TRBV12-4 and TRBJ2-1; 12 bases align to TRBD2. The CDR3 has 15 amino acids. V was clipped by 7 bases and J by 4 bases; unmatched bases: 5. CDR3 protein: CASNLAGGPYNEQFF. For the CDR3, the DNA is TGTGCCAGCAACCTAGCGGGGGGGCCGTACAATGAGCAGTTCTTC.

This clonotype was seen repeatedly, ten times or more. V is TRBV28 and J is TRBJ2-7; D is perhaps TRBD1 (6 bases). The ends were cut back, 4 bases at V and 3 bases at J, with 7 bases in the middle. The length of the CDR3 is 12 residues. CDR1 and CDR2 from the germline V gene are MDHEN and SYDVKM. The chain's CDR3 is CASSYRVYEQYF. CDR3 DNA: TGTGCCAGCAGTTACAGGGTCTACGAGCAGTACTTC.

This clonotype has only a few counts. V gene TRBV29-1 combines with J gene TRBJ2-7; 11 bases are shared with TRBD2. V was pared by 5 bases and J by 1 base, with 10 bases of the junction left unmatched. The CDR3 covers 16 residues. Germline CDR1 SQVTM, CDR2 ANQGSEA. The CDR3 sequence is CSVRAPGTSGSYEQYF. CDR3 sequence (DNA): TGCAGCGTTCGCGCTCCCGGGACTAGCGGATCCTACGAGCAGTACTTC.

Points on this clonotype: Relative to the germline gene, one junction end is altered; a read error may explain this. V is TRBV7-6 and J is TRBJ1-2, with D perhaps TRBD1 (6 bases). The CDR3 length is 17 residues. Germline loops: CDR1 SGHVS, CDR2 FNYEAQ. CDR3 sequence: CAGSLFVSKTQGHGYTF. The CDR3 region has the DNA TGTGCCGGCAGCTTATTTGTCTCGAAAACCCAGGGACATGGTTACACCTTC.

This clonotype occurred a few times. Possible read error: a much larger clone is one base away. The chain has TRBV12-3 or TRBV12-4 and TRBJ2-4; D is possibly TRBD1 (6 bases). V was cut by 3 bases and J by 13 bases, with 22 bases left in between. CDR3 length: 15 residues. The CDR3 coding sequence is TGTGCCAGCAGTTTCCCCCAGGGGTTGGGGAATGAGCAGTACTTC. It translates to CASSFPQGLGNEQYF.